Sequencing of this T cell receptor beta chain was carried out in a study of CD8 T cells in ankylosing spondylitis. Notes on the study in general: About eight highly homologous variants made up a TCR beta motif that seemed to typify ankylosing spondylitis blood.

This clonotype showed up many times. What it binds is not known. TCRdb re-analysed the 5' RACE reads in MiXCR, keeping a single row per CDR3 protein. The sample carries hundreds of thousands of distinct CDR3 sequences, 12% recorded once. The CDR3 extends over 14 amino acids. Germline V lookup: CDR1 SEHNR, CDR2 FQNEAQ (reference sequence). V trimming: 2 bases; J trimming: 5 bases; junction bases outside the gene matches: 4. The chain recombines TRBV7-9 with TRBJ1-2, with TRBD1 matching over 8 bases. This sequence was found in a male donor with ankylosing spondylitis. Specimen: blood, either unsorted or a sorted T cell fraction (not recorded which). As DNA, the CDR3 is TGTGCCAGCAGCTTACAGGGGGCGCATTATGGCTACACCTTC. This translates into CASSLQGAHYGYTF.